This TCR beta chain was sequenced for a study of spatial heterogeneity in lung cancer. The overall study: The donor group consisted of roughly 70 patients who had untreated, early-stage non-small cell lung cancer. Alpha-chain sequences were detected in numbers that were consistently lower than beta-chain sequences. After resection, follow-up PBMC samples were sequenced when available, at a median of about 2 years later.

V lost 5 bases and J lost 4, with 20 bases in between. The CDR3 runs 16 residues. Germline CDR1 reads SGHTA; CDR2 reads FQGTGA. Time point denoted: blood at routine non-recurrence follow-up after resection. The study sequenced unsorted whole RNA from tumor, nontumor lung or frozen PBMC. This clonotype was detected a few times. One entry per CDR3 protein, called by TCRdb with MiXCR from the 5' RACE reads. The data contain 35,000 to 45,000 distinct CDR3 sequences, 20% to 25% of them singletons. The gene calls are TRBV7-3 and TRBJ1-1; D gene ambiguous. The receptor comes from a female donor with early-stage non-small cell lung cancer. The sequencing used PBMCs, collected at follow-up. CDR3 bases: TGTGCCAGCAGCCCCCTCGGGTCCGAGCTTGGCACTGAAGCTTTCTTT. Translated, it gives CASSPLGSELGTEAFF.